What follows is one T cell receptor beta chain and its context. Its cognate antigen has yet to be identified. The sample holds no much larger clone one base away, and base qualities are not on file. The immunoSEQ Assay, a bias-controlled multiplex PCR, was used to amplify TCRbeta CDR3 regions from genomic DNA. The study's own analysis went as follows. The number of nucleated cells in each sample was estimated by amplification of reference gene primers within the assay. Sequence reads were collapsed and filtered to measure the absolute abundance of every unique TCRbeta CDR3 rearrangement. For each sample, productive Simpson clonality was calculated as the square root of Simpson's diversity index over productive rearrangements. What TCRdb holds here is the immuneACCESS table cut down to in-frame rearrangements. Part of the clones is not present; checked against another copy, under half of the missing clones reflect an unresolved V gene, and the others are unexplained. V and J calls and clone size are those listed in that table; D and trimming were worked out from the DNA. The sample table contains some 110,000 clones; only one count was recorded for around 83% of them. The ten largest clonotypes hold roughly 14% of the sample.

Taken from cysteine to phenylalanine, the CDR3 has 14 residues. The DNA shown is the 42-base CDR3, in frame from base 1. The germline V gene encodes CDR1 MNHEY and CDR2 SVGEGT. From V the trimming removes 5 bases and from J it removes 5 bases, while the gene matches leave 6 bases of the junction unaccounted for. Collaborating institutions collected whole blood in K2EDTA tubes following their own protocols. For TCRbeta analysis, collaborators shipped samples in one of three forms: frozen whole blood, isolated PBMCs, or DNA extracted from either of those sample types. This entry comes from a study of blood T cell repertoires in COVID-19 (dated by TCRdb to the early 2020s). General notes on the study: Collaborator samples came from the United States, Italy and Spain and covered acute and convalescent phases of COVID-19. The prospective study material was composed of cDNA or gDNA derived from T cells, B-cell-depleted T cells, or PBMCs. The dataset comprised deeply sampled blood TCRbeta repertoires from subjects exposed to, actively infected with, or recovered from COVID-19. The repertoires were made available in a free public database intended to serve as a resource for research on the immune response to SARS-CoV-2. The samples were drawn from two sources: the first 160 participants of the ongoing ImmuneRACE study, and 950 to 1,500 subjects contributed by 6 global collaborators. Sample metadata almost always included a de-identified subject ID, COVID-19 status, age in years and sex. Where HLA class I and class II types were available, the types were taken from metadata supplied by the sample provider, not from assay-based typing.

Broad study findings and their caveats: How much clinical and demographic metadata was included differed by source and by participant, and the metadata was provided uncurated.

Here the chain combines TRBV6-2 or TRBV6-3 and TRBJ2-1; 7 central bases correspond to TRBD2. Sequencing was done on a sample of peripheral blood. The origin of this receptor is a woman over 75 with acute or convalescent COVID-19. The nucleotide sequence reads TGTGCCAGCAGTGCCGGGACTAAAAACAATGAGCAGTTCTTC. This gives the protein CASSAGTKNNEQFF.